The T cell receptor beta chain described here comes from a study of blood T cell repertoires in COVID-19. The wider study: Sites across the United States, Italy and Spain contributed samples from acute and convalescent COVID-19. T cells, B-cell-depleted T cells, or PBMCs supplied cDNA or gDNA.

CDR1 is SQVTM and CDR2 is ANQGSEA in the germline V gene. V was cut by 4 bases and J by 2 bases, with 10 bases left in between. The CDR3 is made up of 13 amino acids. In the source study's methods: Estimation of nucleated cell counts was performed using reference gene primer amplification. The data were produced by immunoSEQ multiplex PCR, yet TCRdb's version contains in-frame clones alone and is incomplete. The V and J calls and clone size come from that table; D and trimming were worked out from the DNA. The data contain about 430,000 clones, about 88% of them seen just once; the ten biggest clones take up less than 1.5%. Across 20 to 25 US areas, participants ranged in age from roughly 18 to 95 years.

Source material: PBMCs or T cells enriched from blood (not recorded which). The chain recombines TRBV29-1 with TRBJ2-3, with a weak D call TRBD1 (7 bases). The sequence was collected from a woman younger than 30 who had been exposed to COVID-19. In DNA form, the CDR3 reads TGCAGCGTTGTCAGGGGGGACACAGATACGCAGTATTTT. Protein: CSVVRGDTDTQYF.